The TCR beta chain under discussion was sequenced for a study of shared clonotypes between healthy human individuals. Overall study: The study drew on a couple of women and a few men aged 18 to 49 as donors. Overall study results and limits: Non-shared clonotypes displayed generation probabilities falling below those of clonotypes present in all four donors. Sample collection involved blood only; tissue repertoires are likely different. As a rule, naive subsets had a larger estimated richness than memory subsets.

Sequencing used immunoSEQ multiplex PCR; TCRdb keeps in-frame clones, though not all of them. The repertoire holds approximately 2,200,000 clones, with 85% to 95% as singletons. Terminally differentiated effector memory CD45RA+ cells were excluded by CCR7 positive selection of CD45RO-negative cells. Deletions cut 8 bases from V and 2 bases from J, with 10 bases between. Germline V gene lookup returns CDR1 MNHEY and CDR2 SMNVEV (reference sequence). The CDR3 extends over 12 amino acids. As for this clone: Its antigen is unknown.

Sequencing was carried out using naive CD8+ T cells from PBMCs. The clonotype comes from a man aged 18 to 29 in good health. Some clones in this sample may be carry-over from other donors' samples. This rearrangement joins TRBV27 to TRBJ2-7; D is uncertain. The CDR3 sequence: CASAQHTYEQYF. The CDR3 bases are TGTGCCAGCGCTCAGCACACCTACGAGCAGTACTTC.